Listed here are 14 T cell receptor beta chains from one sample, sequenced in a study of identifying expanded T cells in peripheral blood. Generated by immunoSEQ multiplex PCR, the TCRdb table keeps only in-frame clones and is missing some. The sample contains approximately 59,000 clones, roughly nine tenths of which appear only once. The specimen sequenced was blood. These receptors all stem from a person aged 18-70 years in good health.

The CDR3 nucleotides read TGTGCCAGCAGTGAAGTAGGACTAGCGGGGCGGGAGACCCAGTACTTC. Its protein is CASSEVGLAGRETQYF. The chain uses TRBV6-4 and TRBJ2-5, with TRBD2 matching 12 bases. This CDR3 region has 16 residues. CDR1 and CDR2 from the germline V gene are MRHNA and SNTAGT. The V and J ends lost 3 bases and 5 bases, in that order; junction bases with no gene match: 7.

This clone has just one count. V and J are TRBV7-2 and TRBJ2-7; D remains ambiguous. Trimming removed 3 bases from V and 0 bases from J, with 0 bases in between. This CDR3 has 11 amino acids. Germline assignment: CDR1 SGHTA and CDR2 FQGNSA. The CDR3 reads CASSFSYEQYF. The CDR3 DNA reads as TGTGCCAGCAGCTTCTCCTACGAGCAGTACTTC. Combining the CDR3 with reference TRBV7-2 and TRBJ2-7 gives the whole variable domain GAGVSQSPSNKVTEKGKDVELRCDPISGHTALYWYRQSLGQGLEFLIYFQGNSAPDKSGLPSDRFSAERTGGSVSTLTIQRTQQEDSAVYLCASSFSYEQYFGPGTRLTVT.

This clone came up once. V usage is TRBV4-3 and J usage is TRBJ2-2; perhaps TRBD1 as D (5 bases). Germline V lookup: CDR1 LGHNA, CDR2 YSLEER. V was trimmed by 1 base and J by 5 bases, leaving 8 bases between them. This CDR3 region has 14 residues. The CDR3, as DNA: TGCGCCAGCAGCCAAGGACAGTTTACCGGGGAGCTGTTTTTT. This sequence encodes CASSQGQFTGELFF.

The J gene is TRBJ2-7, the V gene TRBV25-1; D may be TRBD2 (5 bases). The V gene's germline CDR1 is MGHDK and CDR2 SYGVNS. Trimming removed 5 bases from V and 0 bases from J, with 8 bases in between. CDR3 size: 13 residues. The CDR3 DNA reads TGTGCCAGCAGTCCGGGGAACTCCTACGAGCAGTACTTC. Translation: CASSPGNSYEQYF.

The CDR3 spells CAWSPESGPSGYGYTF. CDR3 in DNA: TGTGCCTGGAGTCCTGAGAGCGGGCCCTCTGGCTATGGCTACACCTTC. The chain couples TRBV30 to TRBJ1-2, with unresolved D. This CDR3 is 16 amino acids long. V dropped 2 bases and J dropped 4 bases, with 20 bases sitting between them. Germline V gene lookup returns CDR1 GTSNPN and CDR2 SVGIG (reference sequence).

This clone has just one count. V gene TRBV19 combines with J gene TRBJ1-6; 7 bases fit TRBD1. The germline CDR1 and CDR2 sequences are LNHDA and SQIVND (reference sequence). The CDR3 is made up of 15 amino acids. Unmatched junction bases numbered 10, after V lost 4 bases and J lost 10 bases. The CDR3 is CASSTTGQVESPLHF. CDR3 nucleotide sequence: TGTGCCAGTAGTACCACCGGACAGGTCGAATCACCCCTCCACTTT.

The rearrangement uses TRBV11-2 and TRBJ1-1, with D possibly matching TRBD1 (5 bases). The CDR3 spans 14 residues. V lost 6 bases and J lost 0, with 11 bases in between. The V gene's germline CDR1 is SGHAT and CDR2 FQNNGV. The CDR3 bases are TGTGCCAGCAGACAAAACAGGATGAACACTGAAGCTTTCTTT. Its translation is CASRQNRMNTEAFF. Looking up the rest from reference TRBV11-2 and TRBJ1-1 gives the full variable domain: EAGVAQSPRYKIIEKRQSVAFWCNPISGHATLYWYQQILGQGPKLLIQFQNNGVVDDSQLPKDRFSAERLKGVDSTLKIQPAKLEDSAVYLCASRQNRMNTEAFFGQGTRLTVV.

This chain uses TRBV2 with TRBJ1-2; 7 bases agree with TRBD1. Germline CDR1 is SNHLY and CDR2 is FYNNEI. The CDR3 runs 12 residues. J lost 9 bases, V lost 7 bases, and 8 bases had no gene match. CDR3 loop: CASKSEGASYTF. The CDR3 bases are TGTGCCAGCAAGAGCGAGGGGGCGAGCTACACCTTC.

V is TRBV6-5 and J is TRBJ2-1, with D unresolved. This CDR3 is 15 amino acids long. Germline CDR1 is MNHEY and CDR2 is SVGAGI. The V and J ends lost 6 bases and 2 bases respectively, with 14 bases between them. CDR3 sequence reads: CASSLTRTPYNEQFF. CDR3 in DNA: TGTGCCAGCAGCCTAACCAGAACGCCCTACAATGAGCAGTTCTTC.

This chain connects TRBV7-2 to TRBJ2-5; D is perhaps TRBD1 (5 bases). CDR1 and CDR2 (germline): SGHTA, FQGNSA. The CDR3 spans 15 residues. The V gene lost 0 bases and the J gene lost 3 bases, with 11 bases spanning the gap. The CDR3 DNA reads as TGTGCCAGCAGCTTAGCATGGGGCAGGGAAGAGACCCAGTACTTC. Amino acids: CASSLAWGREETQYF.

The chain combines TRBV28 with TRBJ2-5; no firm D call. Trimming removed 5 bases at V and 5 bases at J, with 6 bases between. Germline V gives CDR1 MDHEN, CDR2 SYDVKM. This CDR3 contains 11 residues. CDR3 sequence reads: CASSPAETQYF. As DNA, the CDR3 is TGTGCCAGCAGTCCAGCGGAGACCCAGTACTTC.

This chain joins TRBV7-9 and TRBJ1-4; 7 nucleotides line up with TRBD1. CDR1 and CDR2 (germline): SEHNR, FQNEAQ (reference sequence). Trimming cost V 3 bases and J 0 bases; bases outside gene matches: 4. This CDR3 spans 16 amino acids. This chain's CDR3 is CASSLGTAATNEKLFF. The CDR3 nucleotides read TGTGCCAGCAGCTTGGGGACAGCCGCAACTAATGAAAAACTGTTTTTT.

The chain uses TRBV28 and TRBJ2-3; TRBD2 is a possible D gene (6 bases). The CDR3 runs to 14 residues. The germline V and J ends were trimmed by 2 bases and 9 bases, with 15 bases remaining between them. The germline gives CDR1 MDHEN, CDR2 SYDVKM. The CDR3 bases are TGTGCCAGCAGTTTACAGGGTAGCCTAGCGACGCAGTATTTT. Its protein product is CASSLQGSLATQYF.

The CDR3 sequence: CASSQDRLPPQETQYF. In nucleotides, the CDR3 is TGTGCCAGCAGCCAAGATAGACTGCCTCCTCAAGAGACCCAGTACTTC. V usage is TRBV14 and J usage is TRBJ2-5; D gene uncertain. The CDR3 runs to 16 residues. V was trimmed by 0 bases and J by 2 bases, leaving 13 bases between them. CDR1 is SGHDN, CDR2 FVKESK, per germline. Combining the CDR3 with reference TRBV14 and TRBJ2-5 gives the whole variable domain EAGVTQFPSHSVIEKGQTVTLRCDPISGHDNLYWYRRVMGKEIKFLLHFVKESKQDESGMPNNRFLAERTGGTYSTLKVQPAELEDSGVYFCASSQDRLPPQETQYFGPGTRLLVL.